This T cell receptor (beta chain) was found in a study of OX40 agonist ivuxolimab in advanced cancers. Findings and caveats of the study: The antigens recognized by the expanded peripheral T cells, that is their antigen specificity, were not determined. At doses 0.1 to 3.0 mg/kg, CD4+ and CD8+ clones expanded. Low normalized T-cell clonal expansion was additionally recorded for some nonresponders.

As concerns this clone: The antigen remains undetermined.

Germline CDR1 is MGHRA and CDR2 is YSYEKL. V lost 1 base, J lost 0 bases, and 19 bases lay in between. This CDR3 is built from 18 residues. Produced via immunoSEQ multiplex PCR; TCRdb's table is partial and in-frame only. The sample lists approximately 59,000 clones; 70% to 90% were seen once. The chain uses TRBV4-1 and TRBJ2-7; no definite D call. This TCR derives from an adult with an advanced solid tumor such as melanoma, head and neck, liver or kidney cancer. Sequenced here: CD4+ or CD8+ T cells sorted from blood, sampled in a trial of the OX40 agonist ivuxolimab. In DNA, the CDR3 is TGCGCCAGCAGCCAAGGGGTGCTCCGGCGGTTCAACTCCTACGAGCAGTACTTC. Amino acids: CASSQGVLRRFNSYEQYF.